The 2 T cell receptor beta chains in this list originate from one sample, sequenced in a study of early T cells in non-severe SARS-CoV-2 infection. TCRdb reprocessed the 5' RACE reads with MiXCR, giving one entry per CDR3 protein. The sample has some 100,000 distinct CDR3 sequences, around 15% seen once; the top ten hold approximately 0.62%. The sequencing sample was made of whole blood. The receptors stem from an adult who was a healthcare worker with PCR-confirmed SARS-CoV-2 infection or an uninfected control (not recorded which).

The genes are TRBV6-5 and TRBJ1-6; TRBD1 is a possible D gene (6 bases). In germline, CDR1 is MNHEY, CDR2 SVGAGI. The CDR3 sequence is 15 residues long. V was clipped by 2 bases and J by 7 bases, with 12 bases between them. CDR3 coding DNA: TGTGCCAGCAGTTACCAAGTAACAGGGAATTCACCCCTCCACTTT. Amino acid sequence: CASSYQVTGNSPLHF.

J is TRBJ1-1 and V is TRBV6-5, with TRBD1 matching over 7 bases. The CDR3 is 17 residues long. V was pared by 2 bases and J by 0 bases, with 9 bases of the junction left unmatched. Germline lookup yields CDR1 MNHEY and CDR2 SVGAGI. The CDR3 sequence: CASSYLSTGTMNTEAFF. As DNA, the CDR3 is TGTGCCAGCAGTTACCTATCGACAGGGACAATGAACACTGAAGCTTTCTTT.